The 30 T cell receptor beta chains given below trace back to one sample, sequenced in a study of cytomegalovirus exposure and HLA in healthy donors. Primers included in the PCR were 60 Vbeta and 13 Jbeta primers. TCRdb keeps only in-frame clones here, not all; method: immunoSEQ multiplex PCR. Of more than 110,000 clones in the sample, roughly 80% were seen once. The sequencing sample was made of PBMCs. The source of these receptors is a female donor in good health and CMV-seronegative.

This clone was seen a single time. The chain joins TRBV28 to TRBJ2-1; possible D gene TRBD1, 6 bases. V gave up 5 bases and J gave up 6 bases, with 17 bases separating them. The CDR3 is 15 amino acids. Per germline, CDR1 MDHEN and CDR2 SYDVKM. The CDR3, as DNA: TGTGCCAGCAGTCGGACAGTTCAAAGTTTCAATGAGCAGTTCTTC. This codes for CASSRTVQSFNEQFF. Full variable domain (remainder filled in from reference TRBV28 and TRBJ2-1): DVKVTQSSRYLVKRTGEKVFLECVQDMDHENMFWYRQDPGLGLRLIYFSYDVKMKEKGDIPEGYSVSREKKERFSLILESASTNQTSMYLCASSRTVQSFNEQFFGPGTRLTVL.

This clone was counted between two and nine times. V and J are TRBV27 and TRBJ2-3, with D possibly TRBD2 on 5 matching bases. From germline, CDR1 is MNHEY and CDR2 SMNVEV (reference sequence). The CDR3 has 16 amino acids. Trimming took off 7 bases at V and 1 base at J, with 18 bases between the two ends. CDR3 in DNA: TGTGCCAGCACCTCTCGGGATACTAGAGGCACAGATACGCAGTATTTT. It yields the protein CASTSRDTRGTDTQYF.

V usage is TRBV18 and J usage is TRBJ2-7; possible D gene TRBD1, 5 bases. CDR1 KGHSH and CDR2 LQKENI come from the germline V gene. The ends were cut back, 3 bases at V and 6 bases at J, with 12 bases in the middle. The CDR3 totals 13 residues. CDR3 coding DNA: TGTGCCAGCTCACCCAATCAGGGATTCGAGCAGTACTTC. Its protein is CASSPNQGFEQYF.

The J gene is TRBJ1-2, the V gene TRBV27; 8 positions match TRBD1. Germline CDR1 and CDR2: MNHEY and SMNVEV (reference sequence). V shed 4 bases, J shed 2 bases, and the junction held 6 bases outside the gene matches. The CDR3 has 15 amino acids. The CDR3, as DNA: TGTGCCAGCAGTTCGACTCGACAGGGGAACTATGGCTACACCTTC. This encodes CASSSTRQGNYGYTF.

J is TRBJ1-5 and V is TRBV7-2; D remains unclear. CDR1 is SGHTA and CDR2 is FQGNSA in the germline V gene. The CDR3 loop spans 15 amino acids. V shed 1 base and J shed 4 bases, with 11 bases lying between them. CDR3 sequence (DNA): TGTGCCAGCAGCTTAGGAGGGCAGCCAAATCAGCCCCAGCATTTT. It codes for CASSLGGQPNQPQHF.

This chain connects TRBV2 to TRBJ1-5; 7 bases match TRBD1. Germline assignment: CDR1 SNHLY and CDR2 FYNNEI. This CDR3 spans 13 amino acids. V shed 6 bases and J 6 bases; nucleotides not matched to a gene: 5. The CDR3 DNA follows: TGTGCCAGCAGCTTTCAGGGGGGTCAGCCCCAGCATTTT. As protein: CASSFQGGQPQHF.

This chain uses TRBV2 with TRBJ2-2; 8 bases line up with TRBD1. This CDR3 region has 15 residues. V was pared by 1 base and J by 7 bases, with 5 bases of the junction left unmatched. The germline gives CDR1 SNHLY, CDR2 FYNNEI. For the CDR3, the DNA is TGTGCCAGCAGTGAAGTGAGACAGGGGCACGGGGAGCTGTTTTTT. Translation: CASSEVRQGHGELFF.

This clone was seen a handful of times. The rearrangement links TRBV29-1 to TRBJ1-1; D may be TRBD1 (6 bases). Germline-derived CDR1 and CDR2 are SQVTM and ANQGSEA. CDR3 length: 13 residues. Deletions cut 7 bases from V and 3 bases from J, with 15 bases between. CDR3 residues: CSAGHREDTEAFF. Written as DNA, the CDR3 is TGCAGCGCCGGACACAGGGAAGACACTGAAGCTTTCTTT.

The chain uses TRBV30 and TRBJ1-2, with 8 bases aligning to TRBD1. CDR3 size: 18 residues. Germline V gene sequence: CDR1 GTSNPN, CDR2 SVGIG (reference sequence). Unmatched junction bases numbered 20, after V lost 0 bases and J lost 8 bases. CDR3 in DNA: TGTGCCTGGAGTGTATCCCGACTGAACAGGGGGACGCCTGGAGGCTACACCTTC. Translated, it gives CAWSVSRLNRGTPGGYTF.

CDR3: CASSIEVLDRGNQPQHF. The CDR3 DNA reads TGTGCCAGTAGTATAGAAGTCCTCGACAGGGGGAATCAGCCCCAGCATTTT. The chain uses TRBV19 and TRBJ1-5; 9 nucleotides match TRBD1. This CDR3 contains 17 residues. The germline gives CDR1 LNHDA, CDR2 SQIVND (reference sequence). The V segment lost 0 bases and the J segment 4 bases; nucleotides outside the gene matches: 7.

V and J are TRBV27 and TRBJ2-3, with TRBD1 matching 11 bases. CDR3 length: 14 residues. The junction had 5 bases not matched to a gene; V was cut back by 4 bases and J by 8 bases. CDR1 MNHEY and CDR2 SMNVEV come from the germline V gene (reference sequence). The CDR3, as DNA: TGTGCCAGCAGTTGGACAGGGGGCGTAGGTACGCAGTATTTT. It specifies CASSWTGGVGTQYF.

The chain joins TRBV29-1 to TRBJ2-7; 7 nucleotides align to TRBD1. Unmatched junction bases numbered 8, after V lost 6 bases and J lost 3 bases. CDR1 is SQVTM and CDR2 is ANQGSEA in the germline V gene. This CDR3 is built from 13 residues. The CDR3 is CSVLRDRNYEQYF. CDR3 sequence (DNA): TGCAGCGTCCTCCGGGACAGAAACTACGAGCAGTACTTC.

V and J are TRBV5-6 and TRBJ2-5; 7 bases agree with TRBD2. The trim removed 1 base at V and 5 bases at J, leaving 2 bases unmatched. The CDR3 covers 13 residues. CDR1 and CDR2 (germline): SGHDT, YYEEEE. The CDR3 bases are TGTGCCAGCAGCTTGTGGGGGGGGGAGACCCAGTACTTC. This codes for CASSLWGGETQYF.

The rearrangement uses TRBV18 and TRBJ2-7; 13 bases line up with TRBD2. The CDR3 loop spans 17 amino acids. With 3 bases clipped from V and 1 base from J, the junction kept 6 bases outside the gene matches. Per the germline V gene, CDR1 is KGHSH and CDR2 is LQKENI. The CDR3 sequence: CASSPARTSGRSYEQYF. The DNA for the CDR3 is TGTGCCAGCTCACCTGCCCGGACTAGCGGGAGATCCTACGAGCAGTACTTC.

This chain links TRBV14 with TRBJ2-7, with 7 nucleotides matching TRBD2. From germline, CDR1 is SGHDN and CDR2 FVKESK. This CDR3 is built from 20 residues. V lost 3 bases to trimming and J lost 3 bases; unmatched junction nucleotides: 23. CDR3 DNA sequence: TGTGCCAGCAGCCACCGAAACCCCTGGGGAGGGGCCGGCCCCGTCTACGAGCAGTACTTC. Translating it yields CASSHRNPWGGAGPVYEQYF.

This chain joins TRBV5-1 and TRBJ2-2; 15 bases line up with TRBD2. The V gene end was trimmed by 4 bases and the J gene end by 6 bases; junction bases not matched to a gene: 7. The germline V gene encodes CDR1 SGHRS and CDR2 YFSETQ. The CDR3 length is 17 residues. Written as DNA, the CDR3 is TGCGCCAGCAGCCGGACTAGCGGGAGGGCCGTGGCCGGGGAGCTGTTTTTT. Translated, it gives CASSRTSGRAVAGELFF.

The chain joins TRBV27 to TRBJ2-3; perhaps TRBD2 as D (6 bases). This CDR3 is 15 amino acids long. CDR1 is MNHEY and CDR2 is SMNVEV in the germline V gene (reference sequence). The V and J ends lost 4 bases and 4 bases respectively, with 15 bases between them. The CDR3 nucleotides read TGTGCCAGCAGTTCCCTGCCCACGGGGGCAGATACGCAGTATTTT. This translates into CASSSLPTGADTQYF.

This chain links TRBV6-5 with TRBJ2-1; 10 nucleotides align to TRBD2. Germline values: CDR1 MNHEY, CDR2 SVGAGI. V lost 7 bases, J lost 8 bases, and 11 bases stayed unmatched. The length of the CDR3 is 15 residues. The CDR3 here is CASTKLAGIRDEQFF. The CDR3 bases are TGTGCCAGCACCAAACTAGCGGGAATTCGGGATGAGCAGTTCTTC.

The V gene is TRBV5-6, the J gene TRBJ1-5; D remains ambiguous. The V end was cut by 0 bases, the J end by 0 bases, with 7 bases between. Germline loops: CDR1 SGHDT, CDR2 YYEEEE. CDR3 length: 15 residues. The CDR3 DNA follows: TGTGCCAGCAGCTTGGGCGGGAATAGCAATCAGCCCCAGCATTTT. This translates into CASSLGGNSNQPQHF.

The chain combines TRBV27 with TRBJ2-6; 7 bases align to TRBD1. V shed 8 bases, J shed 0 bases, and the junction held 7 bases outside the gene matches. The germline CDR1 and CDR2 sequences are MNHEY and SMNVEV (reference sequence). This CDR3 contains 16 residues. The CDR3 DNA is TGTGCCAGCGGAAGACAGGGAACCTCTGGGGCCAACGTCCTGACTTTC. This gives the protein CASGRQGTSGANVLTF.

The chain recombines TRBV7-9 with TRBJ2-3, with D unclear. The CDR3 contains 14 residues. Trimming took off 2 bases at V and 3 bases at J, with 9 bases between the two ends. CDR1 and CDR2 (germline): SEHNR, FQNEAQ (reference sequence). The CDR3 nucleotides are TGTGCCAGCAGCTTATTGGAGAGGACAGATACGCAGTATTTT. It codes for CASSLLERTDTQYF.

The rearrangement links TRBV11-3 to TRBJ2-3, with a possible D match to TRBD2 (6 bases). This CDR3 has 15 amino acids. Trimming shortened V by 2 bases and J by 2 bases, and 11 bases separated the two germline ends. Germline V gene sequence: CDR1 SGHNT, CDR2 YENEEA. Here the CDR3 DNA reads TGTGCCAGCAGCTTACAGGGAGGTTTCACAGATACGCAGTATTTT. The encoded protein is CASSLQGGFTDTQYF. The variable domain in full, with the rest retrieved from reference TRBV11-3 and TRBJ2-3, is EAGVVQSPRYKIIEKKQPVAFWCNPISGHNTLYWYLQNLGQGPELLIRYENEEAVDDSQLPKDRFSAERLKGVDSTLKIQPAELGDSAVYLCASSLQGGFTDTQYFGPGTRLTVL.

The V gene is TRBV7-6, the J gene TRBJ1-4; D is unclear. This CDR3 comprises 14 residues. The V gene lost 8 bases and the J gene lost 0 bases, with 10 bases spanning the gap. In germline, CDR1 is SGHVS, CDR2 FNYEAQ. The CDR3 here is CASAAGATNEKLFF. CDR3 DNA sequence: TGTGCCAGCGCGGCGGGTGCAACTAATGAAAAACTGTTTTTT.

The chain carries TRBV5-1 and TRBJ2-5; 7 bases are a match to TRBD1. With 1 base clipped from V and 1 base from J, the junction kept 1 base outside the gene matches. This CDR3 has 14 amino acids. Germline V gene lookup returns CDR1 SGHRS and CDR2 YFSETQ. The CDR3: CASSLTGVQETQYF. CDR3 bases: TGCGCCAGCAGCTTGACAGGGGTCCAAGAGACCCAGTACTTC.

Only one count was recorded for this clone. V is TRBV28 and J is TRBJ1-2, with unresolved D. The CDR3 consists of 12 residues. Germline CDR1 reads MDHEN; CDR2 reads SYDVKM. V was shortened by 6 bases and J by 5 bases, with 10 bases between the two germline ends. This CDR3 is CASSLLYYGYTF. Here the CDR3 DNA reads TGTGCCAGCAGCTTACTTTATTATGGCTACACCTTC.

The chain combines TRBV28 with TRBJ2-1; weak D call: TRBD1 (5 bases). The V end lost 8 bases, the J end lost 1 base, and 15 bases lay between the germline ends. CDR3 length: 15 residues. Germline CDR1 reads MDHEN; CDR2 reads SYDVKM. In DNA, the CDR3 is TGTGCCAGCGACCGAACAGGTAAATCCTACAATGAGCAGTTCTTC. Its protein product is CASDRTGKSYNEQFF.

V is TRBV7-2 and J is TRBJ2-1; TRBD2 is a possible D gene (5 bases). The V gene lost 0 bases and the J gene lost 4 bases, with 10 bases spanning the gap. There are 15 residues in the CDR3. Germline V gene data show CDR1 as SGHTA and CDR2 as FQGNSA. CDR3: CASSLARAGYNEQFF. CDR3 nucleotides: TGTGCCAGCAGCTTAGCGCGGGCAGGATACAATGAGCAGTTCTTC.

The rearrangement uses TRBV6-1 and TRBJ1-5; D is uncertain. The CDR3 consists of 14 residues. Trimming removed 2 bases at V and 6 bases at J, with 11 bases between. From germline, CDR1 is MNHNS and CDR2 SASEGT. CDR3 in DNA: TGTGCCAGCAGTGAACCCCGTACGAGTCAGCCCCAGCATTTT. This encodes CASSEPRTSQPQHF.

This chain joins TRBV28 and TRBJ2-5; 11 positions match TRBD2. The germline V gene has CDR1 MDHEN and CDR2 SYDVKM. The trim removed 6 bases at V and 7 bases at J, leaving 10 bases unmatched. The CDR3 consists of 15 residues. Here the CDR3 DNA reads TGTGCCAGCAGCCCCGCCCTAGCGGGAGGATGGACCCAGTACTTC. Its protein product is CASSPALAGGWTQYF. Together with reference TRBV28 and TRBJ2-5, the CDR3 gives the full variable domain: DVKVTQSSRYLVKRTGEKVFLECVQDMDHENMFWYRQDPGLGLRLIYFSYDVKMKEKGDIPEGYSVSREKKERFSLILESASTNQTSMYLCASSPALAGGWTQYFGPGTRLLVL.

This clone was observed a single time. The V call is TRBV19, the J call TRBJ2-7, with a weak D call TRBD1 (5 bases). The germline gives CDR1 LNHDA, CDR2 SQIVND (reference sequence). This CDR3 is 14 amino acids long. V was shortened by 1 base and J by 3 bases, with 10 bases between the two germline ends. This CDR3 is CASSIGGPRYEQYF. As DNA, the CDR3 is TGTGCCAGTAGTATAGGGGGCCCCCGCTACGAGCAGTACTTC. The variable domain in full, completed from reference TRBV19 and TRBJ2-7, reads DGGITQSPKYLFRKEGQNVTLSCEQNLNHDAMYWYRQDPGQGLRLIYYSQIVNDFQKGDIAEGYSVSREKKESFPLTVTSAQKNPTAFYLCASSIGGPRYEQYFGPGTRLTVT.